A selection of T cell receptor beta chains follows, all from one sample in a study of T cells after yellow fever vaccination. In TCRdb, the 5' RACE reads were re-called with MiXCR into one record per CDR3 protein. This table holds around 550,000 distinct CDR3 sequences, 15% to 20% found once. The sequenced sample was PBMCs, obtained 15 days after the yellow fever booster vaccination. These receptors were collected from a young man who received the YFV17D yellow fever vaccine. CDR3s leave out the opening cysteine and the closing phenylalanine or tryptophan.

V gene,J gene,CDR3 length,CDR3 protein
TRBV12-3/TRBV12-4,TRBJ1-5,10,ASSLSQQPQH
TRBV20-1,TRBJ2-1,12,SALGTSRYNEQF
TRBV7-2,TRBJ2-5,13,ASSPLAGRQETQY
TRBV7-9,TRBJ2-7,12,ATLGAGGPYEQY
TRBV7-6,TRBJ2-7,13,ASSLVGTGNREQY
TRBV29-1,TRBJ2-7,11,SVDLIGGSEQY
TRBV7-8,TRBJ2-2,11,ASRRGNTGELF
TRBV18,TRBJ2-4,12,ASSGNRVLDIQY
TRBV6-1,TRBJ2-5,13,ASSGGGPQVETQY
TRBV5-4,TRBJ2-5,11,ASTVGSQETQY
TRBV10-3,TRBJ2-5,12,AISGLVNQETQY
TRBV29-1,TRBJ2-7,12,SVAAGSFPREQY
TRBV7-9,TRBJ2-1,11,ASSSLPYNEQF
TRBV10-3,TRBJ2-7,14,AISEPGQGSSYEQY
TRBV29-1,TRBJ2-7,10,SAETGVAEQY
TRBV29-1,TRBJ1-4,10,SVDFGGEKLF
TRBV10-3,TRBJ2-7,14,AISGRLAGGPGEQY
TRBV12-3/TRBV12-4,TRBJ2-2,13,ASGEAGRFSGELF
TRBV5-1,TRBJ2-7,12,ASSLPGQPYEQY
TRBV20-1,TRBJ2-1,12,SASRRLDSNEQF
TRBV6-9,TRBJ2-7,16,ASCFSTSAPLFSYEQY
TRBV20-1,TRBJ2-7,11,SAFRTAREEQY
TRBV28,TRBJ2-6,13,ASSLPGGGANVLT
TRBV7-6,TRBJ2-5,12,ASSFSRRVETQY
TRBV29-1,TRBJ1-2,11,SVQPDTRSGYT
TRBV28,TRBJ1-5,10,ASSLRSEPQH
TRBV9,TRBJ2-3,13,ASSVGGTGDDTQY
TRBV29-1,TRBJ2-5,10,SETSDQETQY
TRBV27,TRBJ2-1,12,ASKGTGVYNEQF
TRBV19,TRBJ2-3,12,ASSYVKGGDTQY
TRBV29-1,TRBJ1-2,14,SVEGAGGLLYYGYT